These 29 T cell receptor beta chains were all obtained from the same sample, sequenced in a study of T cell responses to AZD1222 COVID-19 vaccine. TCRdb's copy holds only in-frame clones and misses some; the assay was immunoSEQ multiplex PCR. This sample has 150,000 to 200,000 clones, with approximately 94% found just once. The source was peripheral blood, collected 28 days after the second AZD1222 dose. The receptors shown here come from an adult who received the AZD1222 COVID-19 vaccine.

The gene calls are TRBV30 and TRBJ1-1, with D maybe TRBD1 (5 bases). The CDR3 is 13 residues long. Germline CDR1 GTSNPN, CDR2 SVGIG (reference sequence). Trimming removed 3 bases at V and 1 base at J, with 9 bases between. CDR3 protein: CAWRPGPNTEAFF. CDR3 DNA sequence: TGTGCCTGGAGGCCAGGGCCGAACACTGAAGCTTTCTTT.

The V and J genes are TRBV28 and TRBJ2-7; D possibly corresponds to TRBD1 (5 bases). Germline V gives CDR1 MDHEN, CDR2 SYDVKM. This CDR3 spans 15 amino acids. V was shortened by 3 bases and J by 1 base, with 13 bases between the two germline ends. Here the CDR3 reads CASSFTGFGSYEQYF. CDR3 bases: TGTGCCAGCAGTTTCACAGGCTTTGGATCCTACGAGCAGTACTTC.

The chain recombines TRBV4-1 with TRBJ1-1, with D possibly TRBD1 on 6 matching bases. This CDR3 is built from 12 residues. The V gene's germline CDR1 is MGHRA and CDR2 YSYEKL. Trimming stripped 7 bases from V and 5 bases from J, with 11 bases between. CDR3 protein: CASTGAGTEAFF. As DNA, the CDR3 is TGCGCCAGCACAGGGGCAGGAACTGAAGCTTTCTTT.

This clone was recorded once. The V and J genes are TRBV12-3 or TRBV12-4 and TRBJ1-4; D is unresolved. The CDR3 spans 13 residues. V was pared by 6 bases and J by 7 bases, with 12 bases between. The CDR3 loop is CASRKTTSEKLFF. The CDR3 DNA sequence: TGTGCCAGCAGAAAGACGACGAGTGAAAAACTGTTTTTT.

V usage is TRBV25-1 and J usage is TRBJ2-7, with 8 bases fitting TRBD1. The CDR3 extends over 14 amino acids. V trimming: 4 bases; J trimming: 0 bases; junction bases outside the gene matches: 2. Germline CDR1 reads MGHDK; CDR2 reads SYGVNS. The CDR3 sequence is CASSVGQGSYEQYF. DNA for the CDR3: TGTGCCAGCAGTGTCGGACAGGGCTCCTACGAGCAGTACTTC.

CDR3 residues: CASTKGGTGNTIYF. Here the CDR3 DNA reads TGTGCCAGCACCAAGGGGGGGACTGGAAACACCATATATTTT. The rearrangement links TRBV28 to TRBJ1-3; possibly TRBD1 for D (6 bases). Deletions cut 7 bases from V and 2 bases from J, with 12 bases between. Per germline, CDR1 MDHEN and CDR2 SYDVKM. The CDR3 extends over 14 amino acids.

J is TRBJ1-3 and V is TRBV9, with D perhaps matching TRBD1 (6 bases). CDR1 SGDLS and CDR2 YYNGEE come from the germline V gene. V lost 0 bases and J 0 bases, leaving 10 bases between the germline ends. The CDR3 sequence is 16 residues long. The CDR3 DNA reads as TGTGCCAGCAGCGTAGCGCGGGGGCCCTCTGGAAACACCATATATTTT. This codes for CASSVARGPSGNTIYF. The full variable domain, in which reference TRBV9 and TRBJ1-3 provide the parts outside the CDR3, is DSGVTQTPKHLITATGQRVTLRCSPRSGDLSVYWYQQSLDQGLQFLIQYYNGEERAKGNILERFSAQQFPDLHSELNLSSLELGDSALYFCASSVARGPSGNTIYFGEGSWLTVV.

The chain couples TRBV7-2 to TRBJ2-7, with 10 bases matching TRBD2. This CDR3 is built from 15 residues. With 5 bases clipped from V and 2 bases from J, the junction kept 6 bases outside the gene matches. Germline V gene sequence: CDR1 SGHTA, CDR2 FQGNSA. CDR3 sequence: CASSRGGTSAYEQYF. CDR3 coding DNA: TGTGCCAGCAGCCGCGGCGGGACTAGCGCCTACGAGCAGTACTTC.

The chain links TRBV2 to TRBJ2-4; 9 bases agree with TRBD2. V dropped 3 bases and J dropped 7; count of bases not matched to a gene: 13. The germline gives CDR1 SNHLY, CDR2 FYNNEI. This CDR3 is 17 amino acids long. The CDR3: CASSERWRLAGRNIQYF. CDR3 bases: TGTGCCAGCAGTGAGAGGTGGCGGCTAGCGGGGAGGAACATTCAGTACTTC.

The chain couples TRBV28 to TRBJ1-2; tentatively, D is TRBD1 (6 bases). The length of the CDR3 is 12 residues. V was pared by 6 bases and J by 5 bases, with 10 bases between. Germline V gene sequence: CDR1 MDHEN, CDR2 SYDVKM. CDR3 DNA: TGTGCCAGCAGCATTGGACAGTATGGCTACACCTTC. Translation gives CASSIGQYGYTF.

This chain links TRBV7-9 with TRBJ1-2; no clear D gene. The CDR3 spans 13 residues. Germline CDR1 reads SEHNR; CDR2 reads FQNEAQ (reference sequence). V was pared by 10 bases and J by 3 bases, with 15 bases between. DNA for the CDR3: TGTGCCACTGGACTCTCGAGCCACTATGGCTACACCTTC. Its protein is CATGLSSHYGYTF. The whole variable domain, remainder taken from reference TRBV7-9 and TRBJ1-2, is DTGVSQNPRHKITKRGQNVTFRCDPISEHNRLYWYRQTLGQGPEFLTYFQNEAQLEKSRLLSDRFSAERPKGSFSTLEIQRTEQGDSAMYLCATGLSSHYGYTFGSGTRLTVV.

The rearrangement uses TRBV12-5 and TRBJ2-1; 9 nucleotides match TRBD1. The ends lost 2 bases at V and 7 bases at J; junction bases unmatched: 3. Germline V gene data show CDR1 as LGHNT and CDR2 as FRNRAP. The CDR3 sequence is 14 residues long. The DNA of the CDR3 is TGTGCTAGTGGTTTGTGGGACAGGGTTAATGAGCAGTTCTTC. It encodes CASGLWDRVNEQFF.

The chain is built from TRBV6-2 or TRBV6-3 and TRBJ1-4; possibly TRBD1 for D (6 bases). Germline assignment: CDR1 MNHEY and CDR2 SVGEGT. The ends were cut back, 5 bases at V and 5 bases at J, with 18 bases in the middle. This CDR3 region has 16 residues. CDR3 coding DNA: TGTGCCAGCAGTCCCCGACAGGCCGTCCGAAATGAAAAACTGTTTTTT. As protein: CASSPRQAVRNEKLFF.

This clone was observed once. The CDR3 coding sequence is TGCAGCGTTGAAGATAGCCAGGCCCGGAGTGGCTACACCTTC. Translated, it gives CSVEDSQARSGYTF. The chain employs TRBV29-1 and TRBJ1-2, with no clear D. Trimming removed 0 bases at V and 7 bases at J, with 15 bases between. There are 14 residues in the CDR3. The germline gives CDR1 SQVTM, CDR2 ANQGSEA. Drawing the rest from reference TRBV29-1 and TRBJ1-2, the complete variable domain is SAVISQKPSRDICQRGTSLTIQCQVDSQVTMMFWYRQQPGQSLTLIATANQGSEATYESGFVIDKFPISRPNLTFSTLTVSNMSPEDSSIYLCSVEDSQARSGYTFGSGTRLTVV.

V gene TRBV19 combines with J gene TRBJ2-7, with D maybe TRBD1 (6 bases). Germline V gene sequence: CDR1 LNHDA, CDR2 SQIVND (reference sequence). The ends were cut back, 0 bases at V and 6 bases at J, with 12 bases in the middle. The CDR3 runs 14 residues. In DNA form, the CDR3 reads TGTGCCAGTAGTATAGATCTCTGGGGGCGCGAGCAGTACTTC. Translated: CASSIDLWGREQYF.

The chain is built from TRBV6-6 and TRBJ1-1; the D is unclear. The V gene lost 5 bases and the J gene lost 1 base, with 2 bases spanning the gap. Germline CDR1 reads MNHNY; CDR2 reads SVGAGI (reference sequence). The CDR3 sequence is 11 residues long. DNA of the CDR3: TGTGCCAGCAGTGAGAACACTGAAGCTTTCTTT. Translating gives CASSENTEAFF.

V usage is TRBV7-2 and J usage is TRBJ1-4; 9 bases map to TRBD1. Germline CDR1 and CDR2: SGHTA and FQGNSA. The CDR3 totals 14 residues. V lost 3 bases to trimming and J lost 5 bases; unmatched junction nucleotides: 1. The CDR3 loop is CASSFGTGNEKLFF. DNA for the CDR3: TGTGCCAGCAGCTTCGGGACAGGGAATGAAAAACTGTTTTTT.

This rearrangement joins TRBV7-2 to TRBJ2-1, with 9 bases that match TRBD2. Losses at the gene ends were 4 bases for V and 5 bases for J; bases not matched to a gene: 6. The CDR3 is 15 residues long. Germline assignment: CDR1 SGHTA and CDR2 FQGNSA. CDR3 protein: CASSWGVAGDNEQFF. The CDR3 nucleotides read TGTGCCAGCAGCTGGGGGGTAGCGGGGGACAATGAGCAGTTCTTC.

The V gene is TRBV29-1, the J gene TRBJ1-2; D gene uncertain. The CDR3 consists of 12 residues. Germline V CDR1 and CDR2: SQVTM, ANQGSEA. Trimming took off 1 base at V and 4 bases at J, with 7 bases between the two ends. The CDR3 reads CSVEAQSYGYTF. CDR3 bases: TGCAGCGTTGAAGCACAGTCCTATGGCTACACCTTC. The full variable domain, with the rest looked up from reference TRBV29-1 and TRBJ1-2, is SAVISQKPSRDICQRGTSLTIQCQVDSQVTMMFWYRQQPGQSLTLIATANQGSEATYESGFVIDKFPISRPNLTFSTLTVSNMSPEDSSIYLCSVEAQSYGYTFGSGTRLTVV.

The chain uses TRBV9 and TRBJ2-2; 12 bases are shared with TRBD1. Per the germline V gene, CDR1 is SGDLS and CDR2 is YYNGEE. The CDR3 is 17 residues long. V lost 0 bases, J lost 5 bases, and 5 bases stayed unmatched. CDR3 sequence reads: CASSVGGQGAFTGELFF. CDR3 DNA sequence: TGTGCCAGCAGCGTAGGGGGACAGGGGGCTTTTACCGGGGAGCTGTTTTTT.

The chain combines TRBV5-5 with TRBJ1-1, with 8 bases that match TRBD1. V was clipped by 4 bases and J by 3 bases; unmatched bases: 2. The CDR3 is 13 residues long. Germline V gives CDR1 SGHKS, CDR2 YYEKEE (reference sequence). This CDR3 reads CASSVRGHTEAFF. As DNA, the CDR3 is TGTGCCAGCAGCGTCAGGGGGCACACTGAAGCTTTCTTT.

This clone has just a few counts. This chain connects TRBV4-1 to TRBJ2-2; 11 nucleotides match TRBD1. The CDR3 is made up of 18 amino acids. Germline-derived CDR1 and CDR2 are MGHRA and YSYEKL. Trimming at V came to 1 base and at J to 0 bases, leaving 4 bases not matched to a gene. CDR3 sequence reads: CASSQGTGGFANTGELFF. In DNA, the CDR3 is TGCGCCAGCAGCCAAGGGACAGGGGGCTTTGCGAACACCGGGGAGCTGTTTTTT.

This rearrangement joins TRBV10-3 to TRBJ1-5, with unresolved D. Trimming cost V 2 bases and J 0 bases, with 5 bases left between them. This CDR3 contains 14 residues. Per the germline V gene, CDR1 is ENHRY and CDR2 is SYGVKD. The CDR3 loop reads CAISERPSNQPQHF. The DNA for the CDR3 is TGTGCCATCAGTGAGAGGCCTAGCAATCAGCCCCAGCATTTT.

The chain carries TRBV27 and TRBJ2-2, with D unclear. The CDR3 is made up of 14 amino acids. Per the germline V gene, CDR1 is MNHEY and CDR2 is SMNVEV (reference sequence). V was trimmed by 4 bases and J by 10 bases, leaving 16 bases between them. The CDR3 region has the DNA TGTGCCAGCAGTTGGAGTCGTGCCTCCGAGGAGCTGTTTTTT. Its protein is CASSWSRASEELFF.

V gene TRBV4-3 combines with J gene TRBJ2-4, with D uncertain. This CDR3 spans 15 amino acids. Trimming took 0 bases from V and 7 from J, leaving 13 bases between them. CDR1 is LGHNA, CDR2 YSLEER, per germline. CDR3 protein: CASSQDYDSKNIQYF. The CDR3 nucleotides read TGCGCCAGCAGCCAAGATTATGATAGCAAGAACATTCAGTACTTC.

The rearrangement joins TRBV12-3 or TRBV12-4 to TRBJ1-1, with 7 bases matching TRBD1. With 3 bases clipped from V and 7 bases from J, the junction kept 5 bases outside the gene matches. The CDR3 consists of 13 residues. The CDR3 DNA is TGTGCCAGCAGTTTGACAGGGCGAGGTGAAGCTTTCTTT. Translation: CASSLTGRGEAFF.

The V gene is TRBV29-1, the J gene TRBJ1-2; tentative D call: TRBD1 (5 bases). Trimming took off 4 bases at V and 0 bases at J, with 15 bases between the two ends. Per the germline V gene, CDR1 is SQVTM and CDR2 is ANQGSEA. The CDR3 is 15 residues long. The CDR3 sequence: CSVVNGGASNYGYTF. In DNA, the CDR3 is TGCAGCGTTGTGAACGGTGGGGCTTCTAACTATGGCTACACCTTC.

This chain links TRBV11-2 with TRBJ2-1, with D perhaps TRBD1 (5 bases). V gave up 1 base and J gave up 0 bases, with 13 bases separating them. The CDR3 is made up of 17 amino acids. CDR1 and CDR2 (germline): SGHAT, FQNNGV. The CDR3 sequence: CASSLGRGFTSYNEQFF. DNA of the CDR3: TGTGCCAGCAGCTTAGGTAGGGGCTTTACCTCCTACAATGAGCAGTTCTTC. The full variable domain, completed using reference TRBV11-2 and TRBJ2-1, is EAGVAQSPRYKIIEKRQSVAFWCNPISGHATLYWYQQILGQGPKLLIQFQNNGVVDDSQLPKDRFSAERLKGVDSTLKIQPAKLEDSAVYLCASSLGRGFTSYNEQFFGPGTRLTVL.

The V gene is TRBV3-1 (or the pseudogene TRBV3-2), the J gene TRBJ1-1; D gene ambiguous. The V gene's germline CDR1 is LGHDT and CDR2 YNNKEL (reference sequence). Trimming removed 0 bases from V and 8 bases from J, with 7 bases in between. The CDR3 spans 12 residues. The CDR3 reads CASSQDRAEAFF. The CDR3 bases are TGTGCCAGCAGCCAAGACCGGGCCGAAGCTTTCTTT.